The clone carrying this T cell receptor (beta chain) was picked up a small number of times. Antigen unknown. This entry is derived from a study of T cell repertoires in cytomegalovirus infection. The CDR3 has 15 residues. The V gene end was trimmed by 4 bases and the J gene end by 4 bases; junction bases not matched to a gene: 8. Germline assignment: CDR1 LNHDA and CDR2 SQIVND (reference sequence). The study, taken as a whole, reports: Cumulative public TCR beta family frequency identified carriers of CMV plus the relevant HLA.

TCRdb independently ran MiXCR on the reads; one entry per CDR3 protein. Of roughly 130,000 distinct CDR3 sequences detected, 20% to 30% appear once; the ten largest clones hold 34%. The sample consisted of PBMCs, sequenced either directly or after in vitro stimulation (not recorded which). The chain uses TRBV19 and TRBJ1-1, with TRBD1 matching 8 bases. This TCR was recovered from a human donor in good health (CMV status not recorded). Some clones in this sample may be carry-over from other donors' samples. The CDR3 DNA is TGTGCCAGTAGTACCAGGGGGCTCCGGACCACTGAAGCTTTCTTT. Protein sequence: CASSTRGLRTTEAFF.